These 9 T cell receptor beta chains originate from one sample sequenced in a study of OX40 agonist ivuxolimab in advanced cancers. Profiled with immunoSEQ multiplex PCR; TCRdb holds only in-frame clones, not every one. Of just under 65,000 clones in the sample, roughly 85% are singletons; the top ten hold 1.2%. This specimen consisted of CD4+ or CD8+ T cells sorted from blood, obtained in a trial of the OX40 agonist ivuxolimab. The receptors were sampled from an adult with an advanced solid tumor such as melanoma, head and neck, liver or kidney cancer.

This CDR3 is CASSSSTGGTYGYTF. DNA of the CDR3: TGTGCCAGCAGTTCCTCGACAGGGGGAACTTATGGCTACACCTTC. The gene calls are TRBV6-5 and TRBJ1-2; TRBD1 matches 9 bases. This CDR3 has 15 amino acids. V shed 4 bases and J 5 bases; nucleotides not matched to a gene: 8. Per the germline V gene, CDR1 is MNHEY and CDR2 is SVGAGI.

The V and J genes are TRBV7-6 and TRBJ2-5; 7 bases are shared with TRBD1. The ends lost 4 bases at V and 11 bases at J; junction bases unmatched: 10. The CDR3 sequence is 13 residues long. CDR1 and CDR2 from the germline V gene are SGHVS and FNYEAQ. The CDR3: CASSSQDRLGQYF. CDR3 in DNA: TGTGCCAGCAGCTCCCAGGACAGGCTAGGGCAGTACTTC.

As regards this clone: A read error may account for a junction end that differs from germline. The chain carries TRBV6-1 and TRBJ2-2, with D possibly being TRBD1 (7 bases). Germline V gene lookup returns CDR1 MNHNS and CDR2 SASEGT. This CDR3 is built from 15 residues. The CDR3 coding sequence is TGCGCCACTTACTCCGGGCAGGGGGGTTCCGGGGAGCTGTTTTTT. The encoded protein is CATYSGQGGSGELFF.

The rearrangement joins TRBV6-5 to TRBJ1-4; D is unresolved. Trimming took 7 bases from V and 8 from J, leaving 17 bases between them. From germline, CDR1 is MNHEY and CDR2 SVGAGI. CDR3 length equals 14 residues. The CDR3 protein is CASKRQVSSEKLFF. The CDR3 nucleotides read TGTGCCAGCAAGAGGCAGGTATCTTCCGAAAAACTGTTTTTT.

V is TRBV5-4 and J is TRBJ1-2, with D perhaps matching TRBD1 (6 bases). Germline V lookup: CDR1 SGHNT, CDR2 YYREEE (reference sequence). The CDR3 is made up of 15 amino acids. Trimming pared 4 bases from V and 1 base from J, leaving 14 bases between. The CDR3 nucleotides read TGTGCCAGCAGCGCCGGGACAACTTTTAACTATGGCTACACCTTC. Protein sequence: CASSAGTTFNYGYTF.

About this clone: A junction boundary mismatches the germline segment, possibly from a read error. J is TRBJ1-5 and V is TRBV7-7, with D possibly being TRBD1 (5 bases). The CDR3 consists of 19 residues. The germline V gene has CDR1 SSHAT and CDR2 FNYEAQ (reference sequence). Here the CDR3 reads CASSYPNYGRVISNQPQHF. The CDR3 nucleotides are TGTGCTAGCAGCTACCCAAATTACGGCAGGGTAATTAGCAATCAGCCCCAGCATTTT.

The rearrangement uses TRBV5-1 and TRBJ2-5, with D possibly matching TRBD1 (5 bases). Germline-derived CDR1 and CDR2 are SGHRS and YFSETQ. The V gene lost 0 bases and the J gene lost 5 bases, with 11 bases spanning the gap. This CDR3 region has 14 residues. CDR3 loop: CASSLGQGRETQYF. CDR3 bases: TGCGCCAGCAGCTTGGGCCAGGGAAGGGAGACCCAGTACTTC.

The table lists this clone with a count of one. The V call is TRBV30, the J call TRBJ2-5; 13 nucleotides match TRBD2. Germline V gene lookup returns CDR1 GTSNPN and CDR2 SVGIG (reference sequence). The CDR3 covers 15 residues. Trimming cost V 2 bases and J 4 bases; bases outside gene matches: 4. CDR3 in amino acids: CAWSTGLAGAETQYF. The CDR3 nucleotides read TGTGCCTGGAGTACAGGACTAGCGGGAGCAGAGACCCAGTACTTC.

J is TRBJ2-1 and V is TRBV11-1; no definite D call. This CDR3 comprises 15 residues. Trimming pared 6 bases from V and 7 bases from J, leaving 19 bases between. CDR1 and CDR2 from the germline V gene are SGHAT and FQDESV (reference sequence). For the CDR3, the DNA is TGTGCCAGCAGTCGGGCAGGAAATCTGGGGAATGAGCAGTTCTTC. Amino acid sequence: CASSRAGNLGNEQFF.